The entry below describes one TCR beta chain. Antigen unknown. Sequenced by immunoSEQ multiplex PCR; TCRdb stores in-frame clones only, minus some. The data contain about 8,600 clones, approximately 71% of them seen just once; the ten biggest clones take up around 36%. The data derive from a study of somatic mutations in cytotoxic T cells in rheumatoid arthritis. General observations from the study: TRBV07 showed slight underrepresentation in rheumatoid arthritis patients, unadjusted for multiple comparisons. Rheumatoid arthritis patients, but not healthy controls, exhibited increasing CD8+ clonality with age.

The CDR3 is 15 amino acids. V shed 1 base and J shed 0 bases, with 10 bases lying between them. From germline, CDR1 is MDHEN and CDR2 SYDVKM. The sample taken for sequencing was CD8+ T cells sorted from blood. This chain connects TRBV28 to TRBJ2-7; a possible D gene is TRBD2 (5 bases). The TCR comes from a woman aged 45-65 years in good health. The DNA of the CDR3 is TGTGCCAGCAGTTTATTGGCGGGTAGCTCCTACGAGCAGTACTTC. This translates into CASSLLAGSSYEQYF.